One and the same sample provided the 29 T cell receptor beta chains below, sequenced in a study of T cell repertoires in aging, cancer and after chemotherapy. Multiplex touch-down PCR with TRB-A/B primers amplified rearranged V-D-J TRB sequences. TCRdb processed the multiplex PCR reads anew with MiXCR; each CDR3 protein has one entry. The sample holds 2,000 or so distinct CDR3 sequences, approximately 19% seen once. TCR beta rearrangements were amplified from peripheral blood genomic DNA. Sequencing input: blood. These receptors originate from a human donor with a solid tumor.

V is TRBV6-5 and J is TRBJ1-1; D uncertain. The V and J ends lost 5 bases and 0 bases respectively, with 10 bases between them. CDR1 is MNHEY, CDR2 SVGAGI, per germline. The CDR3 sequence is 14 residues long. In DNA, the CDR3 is TGTGCCAGCAGTGAAGGCGGTATGAACACTGAAGCTTTCTTT. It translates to CASSEGGMNTEAFF.

CDR3 sequence reads: CASSPTGLREKLFF. The DNA for the CDR3 is TGTGCCAGCAGTCCGACAGGGCTACGGGAAAAACTGTTTTTT. This rearrangement joins TRBV2 to TRBJ1-4; 7 bases fit TRBD1. V was pared by 5 bases and J by 8 bases, with 8 bases of the junction left unmatched. The germline gives CDR1 SNHLY, CDR2 FYNNEI. The CDR3 sequence is 14 residues long.

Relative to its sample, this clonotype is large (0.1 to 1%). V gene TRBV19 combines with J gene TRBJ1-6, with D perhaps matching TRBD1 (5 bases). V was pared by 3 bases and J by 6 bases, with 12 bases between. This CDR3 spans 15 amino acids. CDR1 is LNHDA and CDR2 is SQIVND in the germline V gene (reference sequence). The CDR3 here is CASSIRQGVNSPLHF. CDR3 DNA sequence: TGTGCCAGTAGTATTCGGCAGGGCGTTAATTCACCCCTCCACTTT.

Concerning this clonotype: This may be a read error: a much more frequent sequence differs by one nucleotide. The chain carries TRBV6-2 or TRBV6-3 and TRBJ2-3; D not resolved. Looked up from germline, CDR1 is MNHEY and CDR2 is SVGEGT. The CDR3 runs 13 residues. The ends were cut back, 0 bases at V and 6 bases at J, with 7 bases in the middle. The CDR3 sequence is CASSYSLEDTQYF. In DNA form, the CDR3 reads TGTGCCAGCAGTTACTCCCTAGAGGATACGCAGTATTTT.

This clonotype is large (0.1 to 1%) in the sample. CDR3 residues: CASSPFSGPNYGYTF. The CDR3 DNA is TGTGCCAGCAGTCCCTTTAGTGGGCCCAACTATGGCTACACCTTC. The chain is built from TRBV6-5 and TRBJ1-2; D call uncertain. V dropped 5 bases and J dropped 2 bases, with 15 bases sitting between them. The CDR3 runs to 15 residues. The V gene's germline CDR1 is MNHEY and CDR2 SVGAGI.

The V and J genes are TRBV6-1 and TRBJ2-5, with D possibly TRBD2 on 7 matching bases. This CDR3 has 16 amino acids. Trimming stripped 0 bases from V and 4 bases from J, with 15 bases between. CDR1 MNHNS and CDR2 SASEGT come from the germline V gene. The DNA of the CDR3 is TGTGCCAGCAGTGAAGCGTGGGGGGGCGGGGGAGAGACCCAGTACTTC. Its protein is CASSEAWGGGGETQYF.

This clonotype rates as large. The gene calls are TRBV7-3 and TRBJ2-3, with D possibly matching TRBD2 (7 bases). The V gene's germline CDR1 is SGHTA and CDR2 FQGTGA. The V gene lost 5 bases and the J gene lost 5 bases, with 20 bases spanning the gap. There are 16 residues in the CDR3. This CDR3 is CASSPTNGGAEDTQYF. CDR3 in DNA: TGTGCCAGCAGCCCAACCAATGGGGGGGCTGAAGATACGCAGTATTTT. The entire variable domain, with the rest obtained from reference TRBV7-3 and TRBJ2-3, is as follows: GAGVSQTPSNKVTEKGKYVELRCDPISGHTALYWYRQSLGQGPEFLIYFQGTGAADDSGLPNDRFFAVRPEGSVSTLKIQRTERGDSAVYLCASSPTNGGAEDTQYFGPGTRLTVL.

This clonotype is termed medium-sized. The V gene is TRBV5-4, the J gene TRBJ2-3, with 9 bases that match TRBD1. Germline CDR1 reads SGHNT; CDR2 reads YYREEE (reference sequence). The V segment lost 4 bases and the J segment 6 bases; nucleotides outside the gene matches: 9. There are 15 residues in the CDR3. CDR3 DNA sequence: TGTGCCAGCAGCCCGGACAGGGGAAGCAGGGATACGCAGTATTTT. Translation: CASSPDRGSRDTQYF.

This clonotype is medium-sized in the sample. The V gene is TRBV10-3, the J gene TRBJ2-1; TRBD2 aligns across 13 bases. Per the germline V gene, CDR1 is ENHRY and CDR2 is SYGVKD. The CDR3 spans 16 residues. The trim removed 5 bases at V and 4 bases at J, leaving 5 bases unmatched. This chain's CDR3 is CAISTPGLAGYNEQFF. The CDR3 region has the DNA TGTGCCATCAGTACACCGGGACTAGCGGGGTACAATGAGCAGTTCTTC.

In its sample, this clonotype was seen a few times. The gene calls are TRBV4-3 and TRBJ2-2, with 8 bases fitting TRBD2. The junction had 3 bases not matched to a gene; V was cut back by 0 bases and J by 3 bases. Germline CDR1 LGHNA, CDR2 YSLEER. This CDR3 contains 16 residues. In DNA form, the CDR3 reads TGCGCCAGCAGCCAAGACCGGGGGGGTGACACCGGGGAGCTGTTTTTT. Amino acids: CASSQDRGGDTGELFF.

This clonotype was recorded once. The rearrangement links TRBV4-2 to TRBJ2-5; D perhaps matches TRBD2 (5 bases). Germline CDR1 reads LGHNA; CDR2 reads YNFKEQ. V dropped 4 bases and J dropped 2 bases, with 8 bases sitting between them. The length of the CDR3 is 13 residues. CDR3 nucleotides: TGTGCCAGCAGCCTCGGGGAACAAGAGACCCAGTACTTC. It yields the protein CASSLGEQETQYF.

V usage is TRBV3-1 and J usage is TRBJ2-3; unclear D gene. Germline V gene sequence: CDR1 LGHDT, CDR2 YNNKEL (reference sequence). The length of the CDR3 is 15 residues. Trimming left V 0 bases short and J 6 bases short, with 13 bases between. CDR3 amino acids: CASSQELRIWDTQYF. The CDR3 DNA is TGTGCCAGCAGCCAAGAGCTGAGGATATGGGATACGCAGTATTTT.

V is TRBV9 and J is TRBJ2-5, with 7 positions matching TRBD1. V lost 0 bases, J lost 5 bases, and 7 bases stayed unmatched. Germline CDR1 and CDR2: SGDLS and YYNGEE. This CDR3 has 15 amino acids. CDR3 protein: CASSVEGAMGETQYF. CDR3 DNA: TGTGCCAGCAGCGTAGAGGGGGCTATGGGGGAGACCCAGTACTTC.

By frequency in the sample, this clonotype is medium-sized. The CDR3 sequence is CASSYSWGLTNEKLFF. CDR3 bases: TGTGCCAGCAGTTACTCATGGGGGCTTACTAATGAAAAACTGTTTTTT. V and J are TRBV6-5 and TRBJ1-4; D perhaps matches TRBD1 (6 bases). Per germline, CDR1 MNHEY and CDR2 SVGAGI. Trimming removed 0 bases from V and 2 bases from J, with 10 bases in between. The length of the CDR3 is 16 residues.

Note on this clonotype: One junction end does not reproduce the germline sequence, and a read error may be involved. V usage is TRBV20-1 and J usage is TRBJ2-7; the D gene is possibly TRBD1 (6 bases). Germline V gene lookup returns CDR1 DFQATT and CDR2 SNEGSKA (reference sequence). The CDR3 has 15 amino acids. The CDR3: CSARDRDKATYEEYF. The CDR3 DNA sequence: TGCAGTGCTAGAGATAGGGACAAGGCAACCTACGAGGAGTACTTC.

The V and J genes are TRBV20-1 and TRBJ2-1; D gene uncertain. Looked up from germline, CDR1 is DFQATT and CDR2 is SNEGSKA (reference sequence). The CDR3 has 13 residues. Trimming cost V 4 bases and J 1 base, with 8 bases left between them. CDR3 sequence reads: CSAMVGSYNEQFF. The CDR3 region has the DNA TGCAGTGCTATGGTGGGATCCTACAATGAGCAGTTCTTC.

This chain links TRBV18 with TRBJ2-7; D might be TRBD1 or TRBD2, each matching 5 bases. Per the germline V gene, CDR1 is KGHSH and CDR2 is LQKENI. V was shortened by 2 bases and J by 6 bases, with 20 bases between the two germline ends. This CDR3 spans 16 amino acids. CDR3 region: CASSPLSGPPALEQYF. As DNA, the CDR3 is TGTGCCAGCTCACCATTGTCGGGGCCGCCTGCCCTCGAGCAGTACTTC.

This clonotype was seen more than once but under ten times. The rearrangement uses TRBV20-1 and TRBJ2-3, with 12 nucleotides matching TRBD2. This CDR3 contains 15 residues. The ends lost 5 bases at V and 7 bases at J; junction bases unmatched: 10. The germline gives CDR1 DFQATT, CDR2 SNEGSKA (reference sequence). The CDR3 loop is CSAGGASGRGNTQYF. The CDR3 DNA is TGCAGTGCTGGAGGGGCTAGCGGGAGGGGAAATACGCAGTATTTT.

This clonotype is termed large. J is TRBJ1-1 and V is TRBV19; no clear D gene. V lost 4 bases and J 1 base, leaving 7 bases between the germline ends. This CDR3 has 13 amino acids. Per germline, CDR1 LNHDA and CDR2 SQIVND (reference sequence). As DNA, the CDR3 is TGTGCCAGTAGTACCCAGACGAACACTGAAGCTTTCTTT. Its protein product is CASSTQTNTEAFF. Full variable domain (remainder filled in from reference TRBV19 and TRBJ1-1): DGGITQSPKYLFRKEGQNVTLSCEQNLNHDAMYWYRQDPGQGLRLIYYSQIVNDFQKGDIAEGYSVSREKKESFPLTVTSAQKNPTAFYLCASSTQTNTEAFFGQGTRLTVV.

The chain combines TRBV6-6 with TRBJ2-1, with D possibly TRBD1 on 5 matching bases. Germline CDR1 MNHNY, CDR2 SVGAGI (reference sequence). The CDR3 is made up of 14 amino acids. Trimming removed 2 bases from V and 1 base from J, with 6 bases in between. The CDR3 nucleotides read TGTGCCAGCAGTTACCAGGGTTCCTACAATGAGCAGTTCTTC. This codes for CASSYQGSYNEQFF.

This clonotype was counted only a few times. Here the CDR3 reads CATSDLHSAGEFF. The DNA of the CDR3 is TGTGCCACCAGTGATTTGCACTCAGCGGGGGAATTCTTC. The V call is TRBV24-1, the J call TRBJ2-1, with 8 bases lining up with TRBD2. After removal of 0 bases from V and 16 bases from J, the junction contained 7 bases not matched to a gene. Germline CDR1 and CDR2: KGHDR and SFDVKD. CDR3 size: 13 residues.

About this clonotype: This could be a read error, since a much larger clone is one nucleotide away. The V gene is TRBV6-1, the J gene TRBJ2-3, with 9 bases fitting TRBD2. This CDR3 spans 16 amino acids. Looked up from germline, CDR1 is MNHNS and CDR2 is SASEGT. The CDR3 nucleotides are TGTGTCAGCAGTGAGGCAGCGGGGGGACGCACAGATACGCAGTATTTT. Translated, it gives CVSSEAAGGRTDTQYF.

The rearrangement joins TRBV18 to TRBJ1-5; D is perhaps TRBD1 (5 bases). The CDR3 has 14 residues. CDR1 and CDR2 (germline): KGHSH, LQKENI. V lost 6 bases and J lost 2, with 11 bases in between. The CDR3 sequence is CASSQGWGNQPQHF. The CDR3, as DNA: TGTGCCAGCTCCCAGGGTTGGGGCAATCAGCCCCAGCATTTT.

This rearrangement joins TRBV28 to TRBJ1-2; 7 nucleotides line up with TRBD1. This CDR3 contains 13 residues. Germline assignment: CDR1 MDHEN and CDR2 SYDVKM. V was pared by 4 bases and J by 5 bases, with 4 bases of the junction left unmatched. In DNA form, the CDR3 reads TGTGCCAGCAGTTCTGCAGGGGGGTATGGCTACACCTTC. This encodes CASSSAGGYGYTF.

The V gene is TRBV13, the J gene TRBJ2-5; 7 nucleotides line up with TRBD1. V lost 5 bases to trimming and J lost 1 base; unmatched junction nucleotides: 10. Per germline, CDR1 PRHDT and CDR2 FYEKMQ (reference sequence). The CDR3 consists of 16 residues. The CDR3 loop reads CASSKPRGPSQETQYF. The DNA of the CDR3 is TGTGCCAGCAGCAAGCCTAGGGGGCCATCCCAAGAGACCCAGTACTTC.

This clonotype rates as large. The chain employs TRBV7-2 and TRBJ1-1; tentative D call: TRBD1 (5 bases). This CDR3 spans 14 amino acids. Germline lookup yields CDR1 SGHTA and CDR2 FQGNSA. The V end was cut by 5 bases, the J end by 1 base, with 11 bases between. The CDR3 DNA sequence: TGTGCCAGCAGCCGGGGACTTCCGAACACTGAAGCTTTCTTT. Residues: CASSRGLPNTEAFF.

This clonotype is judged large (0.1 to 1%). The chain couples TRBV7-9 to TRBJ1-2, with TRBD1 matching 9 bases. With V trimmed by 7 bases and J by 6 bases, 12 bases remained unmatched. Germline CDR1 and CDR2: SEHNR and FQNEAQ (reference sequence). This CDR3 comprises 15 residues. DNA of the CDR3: TGTGCCAGCACCGGAAGGACAGGGGCTTTGGATGGCTACACCTTC. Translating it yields CASTGRTGALDGYTF. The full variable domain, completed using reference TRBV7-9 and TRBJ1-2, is DTGVSQNPRHKITKRGQNVTFRCDPISEHNRLYWYRQTLGQGPEFLTYFQNEAQLEKSRLLSDRFSAERPKGSFSTLEIQRTEQGDSAMYLCASTGRTGALDGYTFGSGTRLTVV.

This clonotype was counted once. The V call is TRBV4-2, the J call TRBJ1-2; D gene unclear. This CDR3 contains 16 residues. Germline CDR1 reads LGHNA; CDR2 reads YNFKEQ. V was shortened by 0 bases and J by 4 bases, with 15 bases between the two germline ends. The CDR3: CASSQDLRVYLYGYTF. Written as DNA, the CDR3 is TGTGCCAGCAGCCAAGATTTAAGGGTCTACCTCTATGGCTACACCTTC.

CDR3 sequence (DNA): TGTGCCAGCAGCTTCACGAGTGGGGGTGAGCAGTTCTTC. Translating it yields CASSFTSGGEQFF. The V and J genes are TRBV7-6 and TRBJ2-1, with D perhaps assigned TRBD1 or TRBD2 (5 bases each). The V and J ends lost 3 bases and 9 bases respectively, with 12 bases between them. The CDR3 sequence is 13 residues long. Germline CDR1 SGHVS, CDR2 FNYEAQ. Using reference TRBV7-6 and TRBJ2-1 for the parts outside the CDR3, the full variable domain is GAGVSQSPRYKVTKRGQDVALRCDPISGHVSLYWYRQALGQGPEFLTYFNYEAQQDKSGLPNDRFSAERPEGSISTLTIQRTEQRDSAMYRCASSFTSGGEQFFGPGTRLTVL.